This T cell receptor beta chain was profiled in a study of cytomegalovirus exposure and HLA in healthy donors. 13 Jbeta primers and 60 Vbeta primers were used for the PCR. Here immunoSEQ multiplex PCR was the method, and the copy in TCRdb shows in-frame clones only, minus some. In the table there are over 60,000 clones, roughly three quarters of which are singletons. The clonotype was recovered from a man between 18 and 35 years old in good health and CMV-seronegative. The specimen sequenced was PBMCs.

The CDR3 nucleotides are TGTGCCAGCAGCCCGACAGGCACTGAAGCTTTCTTT. This codes for CASSPTGTEAFF. This sequence joins TRBV4-2 and TRBJ1-1; D may be TRBD1 (6 bases). The V gene's germline CDR1 is LGHNA and CDR2 YNFKEQ. Trimming shortened V by 4 bases and J by 4 bases, and 7 bases separated the two germline ends. There are 12 residues in the CDR3.